Given below is one TCR beta chain in context. Its antigen specificity is not known. Base-call qualities are not available, and no considerably larger clone is one nucleotide away. The sample is drawn from a study of cytomegalovirus exposure and HLA in healthy donors (dated by TCRdb to 2016 to 2017). General notes on the study: According to an earlier analysis of 587 of the donors, about 179 million T cells yielded some 110 million unique TCR beta sequences and about 300 Gb of sequence data. Roughly 300 gigabases of sequencing data and 70 million to 100 million unique TCR sequences made up an early release that covered some 640 HLA-typed donors. Roughly 5 DR-DQ haplotypes were handled as single units for association and clustering, since linkage in the cohort was strong. To predict cytomegalovirus infection status, the study brought together high-throughput TCR immunosequencing, statistical association of individual TCRs with disease status, and machine learning. A later genetic analysis used genome-wide SNP genotypes for 398 of the 666 donors, treating that subset as a discovery cohort. Of the roughly 430 genotyped donors, roughly 85% fell in the genetic ancestry cluster associated with self-reported Caucasian donors. The study used immunosequencing to profile the T cell repertoires of 670 or so subjects and linked those repertoires to cytomegalovirus serostatus. Donor age, sex, ethnicity and CMV serostatus were compiled alongside the repertoire data. Typing coverage differed by locus: A, B, C, DRB1 and DQB1 were typed in about 620-640 donors, DQA1 in roughly 500, DPA1 in some 600, and DPB1 in roughly 470. All discovery cohort repertoires had been generated using a single sequencing platform. The later analysis used no new phenotypic data to find candidate immune exposures, relying instead on TCR beta sequences and their occurrence across donors. In addition to the first cohort of about 650 subjects, a separate validation cohort of approximately 110 different subjects was used. A later analysis re-examined previously published TCR beta repertoires from just over 650 donors and added high-resolution HLA genotyping to investigate patterns of TCR occurrence. HLA typing included class I and class II loci at four-digit resolution. To decide whether each TCR beta V gene segment behaved as functional or pseudogenic, an earlier analysis of some 540 of the donors relied on high-throughput TCR beta sequencing. The study aimed to test whether cataloging public T cell receptors could reveal signatures of past pathogen exposure. Among about 390 genotyped donors of the cohort, an average of about 240,000 unique TCR beta nucleotide sequences were sequenced per donor, about a sixth of them non-productive.

On the study overall, not on this receptor specifically: The sequencing pipeline was judged likely to have produced a cluster of highly shared sequence variants as a technical artifact. An earlier analysis of roughly 570 of the donors showed that most TCR beta V segments appeared in productive rearrangements either about 87% or about 30% of the time, which broadly matched IMGT annotations. The presence/absence analyses assumed that sequencing depth was roughly uniform across donors, and that assumption may not be true. Several of the top co-occurrence clusters appeared to be linked to parvovirus B19, influenza, CMV and Epstein-Barr virus, according to a later analysis. According to a later analysis, most CMV-associated TCR beta chains appeared to be HLA-restricted, and the HLA associations seemed to be driven largely by CMV exposure. The study gave a list of 150 to 200 TCR beta chains associated with cytomegalovirus. According to a later genetic analysis, donors in an Asian-associated ancestry cluster had fewer N-insertions in productive TCRs than the approximately 710-donor mean. Only TCR beta chains were sequenced in this cohort, and the absence of alpha or paired-chain data limited detectable features. CMV serostatus was the only immune exposure information available for the cohort. While some public TCRs were present in many individuals, most TCR sequences turned up only very rarely across donors. A later analysis found that TCR association rates varied across HLA loci, with DRB1 alleles showing the most associated TCRs and HLA-C alleles the fewest. Compared with equally common non-associated chains, HLA-associated TCR beta chains in a later analysis were more clonally expanded and had lower generation probabilities. At a false discovery rate of 0.05, a later analysis linked around 17,000 TCR beta sequences to specific HLA alleles. A further reported finding was that TCR beta sequences accurately predicted the HLA-A and HLA-B alleles for most subjects in the first cohort. Because HLA typing was unavailable for some donors at each locus, only the typed subset was used in association tests. Three of the identified cytomegalovirus-associated TCR beta chains were confirmed in vitro to be specific for cytomegalovirus antigens. The authors suggested that the approach could potentially be generalized to other disease states and immunological phenotypes. Assigning TCR associations to individual alleles was difficult when HLA alleles, especially DR and DQ, strongly co-occurred. The classifier was reported to diagnose cytomegalovirus status with high specificity and sensitivity in both the original and validation cohorts. The earlier analysis of 450 to 700 of the donors excluded 15 to 20 rarely observed V segments, including chromosome 9 orphons, because counts were too low. V-gene and J-gene trimming of TCR beta chains was associated with a missense DCLRE1C variant in a later genetic analysis, and the association was replicated in an independent cohort. Correlated functional status among segregating V segments might be attributable to linkage disequilibrium, but an unknown experimental factor could not be ruled out.

The cohort was made up of 666 healthy bone marrow donors. All cohort members were sampled while nominally healthy, although unrecorded immune exposures were likely present. The donor was CMV seropositive and was included in the group of almost 300 seropositive cohort members. A peripheral blood sample was collected from each donor, and TCR beta sequencing was performed on peripheral blood mononuclear cells. Genomic DNA extraction from the blood cell samples was performed with the Qiagen DNeasy Blood Extraction Kit. Library generation was performed with the immunoSEQ multiplex PCR assay. A mixture of 60 forward primers for TCR Vbeta segments and 13 reverse primers for TCR Jbeta segments was used in the multiplex PCR. A multiplex PCR assay on genomic DNA amplified the CDR3 region of rearranged TCR beta genes. The amplified TCR beta libraries were sequenced on the Illumina HiSeq System as 87-base-pair reads. Per the authors' processing: A later analysis tallied tens of millions of unique TCR beta chains across the approximately 670 repertoires, and approximately 9.9 million of those chains were shared by two or more donors. Raw reads were error-corrected and collapsed into unique sequences with a nearest-neighbor algorithm that merged closely related sequences to remove PCR and sequencing errors. Alignment of CDR3 sequences to IMGT reference sequences was used to assign V, D and J gene segments. For a sequence to be retained, a match of at least six nucleotides to both a V gene segment and a J gene segment was required. Rearrangements were classified as productive when the CDR3 lacked stop codons and remained in frame with V and J, and all other rearrangements were classified as non-productive. Following IMGT convention, CDR3 was defined as the stretch from the second conserved V-encoded cysteine to the conserved J-encoded phenylalanine. The earlier analysis of a few hundred of the donors excluded sequences that lacked an unambiguous match to a single V gene segment. An earlier analysis of several hundred of the donors classified V segments as functional when productive rearrangements were above 56.7% and as segregating when the standard deviation between donors was above 5%. A statistical classification framework was built for diagnosing cytomegalovirus status from the catalog of TCR beta chain sequences. In a later analysis, V and J genes were assigned by comparing TCR nucleotide sequences against IMGT/GENE-DB human TR gene sequences. Using the TCRdist pipeline, a later analysis assigned CDR3 sequences along with most-parsimonious VDJ recombination scenarios. A later analysis defined each TCR beta chain by its CDR3 amino acid sequence plus V-gene family, and excluded reads lacking a unique V-gene family. As a way to deal with suspected cross-contamination and a sequencing artifact, a later analysis dropped nearly 600 nucleotide sequences that were highly shared and had low generation probability. In a later analysis, a clonal expansion index was calculated for each public chain from normalized within-repertoire ranks of inferred template counts. Generation probabilities in a later analysis came from a VDJ recombination model fitted to out-of-frame rearrangements, and those results were checked against IGoR. Hypergeometric tests were used in a later analysis to score TCR-TCR, TCR-HLA and TCR-CMV co-occurrence, with a repertoire-size bias correction applied to the TCR pairs. False discovery rates were estimated in a later analysis by permuting HLA or CMV assignments 20 times. In a later analysis, co-occurring TCRs were grouped with DBSCAN, and TCRdist sequence similarity was added when clustering was performed within HLA-allele-positive subsets. Repertoires with fewer than 30,000 or more than 120,000 public chains were left out of co-occurrence clustering, as were four to six repertoires with anomalous nucleotide sharing. In TCRdb, the immuneACCESS table is reduced to in-frame sequences with V and J assigned. These tables do not hold every clone; where another copy was compared, an unresolved V gene accounts for under half, and the others remain unexplained. Clone size and the V and J calls come from that table; the DNA yielded D and trimming. The sample has some 120,000 clones on record, 77% of them singletons. The top ten clones comprise roughly 12% of the sample.

The sequenced sample was PBMCs. The receptor comes from a woman between 40 and 55 years old in good health and CMV-seropositive.

The CDR3 region: CASSFTGSLSGRPYTGELFF. The DNA sequence is given as TGTGCCAGCAGTTTCACAGGGTCGTTAAGCGGGAGGCCCTACACCGGGGAGCTGTTTTTT. The V gene is TRBV27 and the J gene is TRBJ2-2, and 9 bases in between align with TRBD2. Here V drops 3 bases and J drops 3 bases, and the junction holds 17 bases not matched to any gene. The germline V gene (reference sequence) specifies MNHEY as CDR1 and SMNVEV as CDR2. The cysteine opens and the phenylalanine closes a CDR3 of 20 amino acids. The read is trimmed to its CDR3 DNA, 60 bases read in frame from base 1.